The sequence of this T cell receptor beta chain was determined in a study of T cell responses to AZD1222 COVID-19 vaccine (dated by TCRdb to the early 2020s). Regarding the study in general: Because spike-specific TCR depth and breadth did not differ between the two schedules, AZD1222 recipients who got a second dose at roughly 4 weeks were pooled with those who got a second dose at roughly 12 weeks. TCR sequencing was performed for some 250 trial participants, of whom some 200 were given two doses of AZD1222 and around 25 were given two doses of MenACWY control vaccine. Trial participants were enrolled by age into 18-55, 56-69 and 70-plus year subgroups, with approximately 160, 26 and 62 TCR-sequenced participants respectively. Findings and caveats that apply to the study as a whole: The whole spike protein was spanned by vaccine-associated CD4 TCRs, and dominant responses were seen in regions 160-218 and 743-854. No day 14 peak-response samples were available, so repertoires were characterized only after the peak T cell response. A significant rise in spike-specific TCR breadth and depth was observed after two AZD1222 doses relative to day 0 and relative to MenACWY recipients. Nearly half of unique spike-specific TCRs reportedly recognized epitopes outside regions mutated in the B.1.351 and B.1.1.7 variants. Participants were mostly white British, with more females than males. The authors suggested clonal diversity may have been underestimated. The 56-69-year group was small, and its depth increase did not reach significance, likely because of low power. Conclusions about previously exposed vaccinees were limited because only a handful of AZD1222 recipients were SARS-CoV-2 seropositive at baseline.

The CDR3 regions of human TCRbeta chains were subjected to immunosequencing. The authors' analysis ran thus. Repertoire TCRs were matched against a reference library of SARS-CoV-2-specific TCRs generated with the MIRA antigen-specificity platform. Breadth meant the fraction of unique TCRs that were SARS-CoV-2-associated, whereas depth meant the fraction of total T cells that were SARS-CoV-2-associated. Using the MIRA data, each spike-specific TCR was assigned both to the spike region to which the TCR was reactive and to a CD4 or CD8 class. Log10-transformed breadth and depth values were compared by one-way ANOVA with Sidak's multiple comparisons tests. This immuneACCESS table, as held by TCRdb, lists in-frame sequences with V and J called but not all clones. Of the missing ones, under half trace to an unresolved V gene in checked studies; the others have no known cause. V and J calls and clone size are as listed in that table; D and trimming were resolved from the DNA. The sample yields roughly 110,000 clones; roughly 90% were counted once. The top ten constitute about 6.6% of the sample.

Remarks on this clone: The specificity of this receptor is unknown. The sample holds no much larger clone one base away, and base qualities are not on file.

The time point label for this specimen denotes: baseline before first vaccination. Vaccinee samples were obtained from the UK trials COV001 and COV002, which included a single-blind randomized controlled phase 2/3 trial of AZD1222 (ChAdOx1 nCoV-19) in healthy adults. For TCRbeta chain sequencing, PBMC samples were collected from trial participants at day 0 and at day 28 after the second dose. This clonotype originated in an adult in good health. This material consisted of peripheral blood, taken on day 0 of AZD1222 vaccination.

The DNA sequence follows: TGCAGTGCTAGTATTTTGATGAACACTGAAGCTTTCTTT. Translated, this is CSASILMNTEAFF. The V and J segments used are TRBV20-1 and TRBJ1-1, with no reliable assignment of the D segment. Taken from cysteine to phenylalanine, the CDR3 has 13 residues. The CDR3 DNA has 39 bases and is translated from base 1. For CDR1 and CDR2, the germline V gene (reference sequence) lists DFQATT and SNEGSKA. V is shortened by 3 bases, J by 0 bases, and the region joining them spans 8 bases.